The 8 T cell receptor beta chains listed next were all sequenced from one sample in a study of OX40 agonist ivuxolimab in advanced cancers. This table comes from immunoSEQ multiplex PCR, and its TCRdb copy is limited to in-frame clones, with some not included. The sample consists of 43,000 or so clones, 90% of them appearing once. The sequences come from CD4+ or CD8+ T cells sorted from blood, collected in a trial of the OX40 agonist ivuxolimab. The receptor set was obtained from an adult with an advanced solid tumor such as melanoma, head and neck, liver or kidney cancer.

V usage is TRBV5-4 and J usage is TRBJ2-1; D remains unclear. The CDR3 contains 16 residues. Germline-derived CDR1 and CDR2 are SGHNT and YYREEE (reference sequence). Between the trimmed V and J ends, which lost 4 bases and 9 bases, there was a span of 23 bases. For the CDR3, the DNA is TGTGCCAGCAGCCCTGGTGGGCAGTCTGAGCCGGTTGAGCAGTTCTTC. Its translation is CASSPGGQSEPVEQFF.

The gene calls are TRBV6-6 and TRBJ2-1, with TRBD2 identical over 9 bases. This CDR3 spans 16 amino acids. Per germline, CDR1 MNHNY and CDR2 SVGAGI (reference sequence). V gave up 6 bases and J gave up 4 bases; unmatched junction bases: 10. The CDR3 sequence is CASSTRSGRIYNEQFF. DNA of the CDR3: TGTGCCAGCAGCACCCGTAGCGGGAGAATTTACAATGAGCAGTTCTTC.

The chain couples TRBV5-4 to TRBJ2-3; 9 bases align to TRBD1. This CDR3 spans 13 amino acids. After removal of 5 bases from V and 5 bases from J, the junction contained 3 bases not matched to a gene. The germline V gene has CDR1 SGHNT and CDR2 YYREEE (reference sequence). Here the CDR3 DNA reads TGTGCCAGCAGGGACAGGGGAATAGATACGCAGTATTTT. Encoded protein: CASRDRGIDTQYF.

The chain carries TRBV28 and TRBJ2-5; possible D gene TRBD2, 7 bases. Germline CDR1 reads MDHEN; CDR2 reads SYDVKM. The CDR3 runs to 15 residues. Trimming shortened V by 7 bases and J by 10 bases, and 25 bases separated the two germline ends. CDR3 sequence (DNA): TGTGCCAGCAAAACGACCAGGGGCCCGGCGGGGGACCAGTACTTC. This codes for CASKTTRGPAGDQYF.

In DNA, the CDR3 is TGTGCCAGCAGCACCGAGGGGGTGAACACTGAAGCTTTCTTT. Translation gives CASSTEGVNTEAFF. The gene calls are TRBV5-4 and TRBJ1-1; possibly TRBD1 for D (6 bases). The CDR3 loop spans 14 amino acids. With 4 bases removed from V and 0 bases from J, the gap between germline ends came to 10 bases. Per germline, CDR1 SGHNT and CDR2 YYREEE (reference sequence).

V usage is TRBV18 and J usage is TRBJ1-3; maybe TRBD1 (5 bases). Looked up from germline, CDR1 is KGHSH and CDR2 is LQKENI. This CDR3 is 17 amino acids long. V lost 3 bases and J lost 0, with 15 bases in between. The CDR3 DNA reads TGTGCCAGCTCACCCCGACCAGGGCAGAGCTCTGGAAACACCATATATTTT. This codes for CASSPRPGQSSGNTIYF.

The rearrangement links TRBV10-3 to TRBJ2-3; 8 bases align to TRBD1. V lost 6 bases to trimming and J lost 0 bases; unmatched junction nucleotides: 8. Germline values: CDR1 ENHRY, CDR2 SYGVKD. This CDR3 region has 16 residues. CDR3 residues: CAISLDRAFSTDTQYF. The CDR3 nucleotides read TGTGCCATCAGCCTGGACAGGGCCTTTAGCACAGATACGCAGTATTTT.

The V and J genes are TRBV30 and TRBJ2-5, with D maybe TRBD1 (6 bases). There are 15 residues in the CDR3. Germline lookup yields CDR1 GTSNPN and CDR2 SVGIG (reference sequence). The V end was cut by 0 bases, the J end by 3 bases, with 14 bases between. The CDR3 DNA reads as TGTGCCTGGAGTGTTCAATCAGGGGCTAAAGAGACCCAGTACTTC. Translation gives CAWSVQSGAKETQYF.